This T cell receptor (beta chain) was documented in a study of blood T cells in healthy people across ages. This clonotype turned up a few times. Through a sample-barcoded 5' primer and a J-beta primer mix, a second PCR was run for roughly 7 to 11 cycles. MiXCR, run by TCRdb on the 5' RACE reads, gives a single entry per CDR3 protein. The data show 1.2 million to 1.5 million distinct CDR3 sequences, around 39% seen once. The receptor's source is a woman aged 18-29 years in good health. Sequences were obtained from blood.

CDR3 residues: CSARGLGLAGYNEQFF. In DNA form, the CDR3 reads TGCAGTGCTAGAGGCCTGGGGCTAGCGGGGTACAATGAGCAGTTCTTC. V gene TRBV20-1 combines with J gene TRBJ2-1; 9 bases line up with TRBD2. Per the germline V gene, CDR1 is DFQATT and CDR2 is SNEGSKA (reference sequence). The CDR3 length is 16 residues. V lost 1 base to trimming and J lost 4 bases; unmatched junction nucleotides: 8.